This T cell receptor beta chain was sequenced in a study of CD8 T cells in Susac syndrome. It was with random hexamers that roughly 0.45 to 1 ug RNA was reverse transcribed. Across 54 Vbeta and 13 Jbeta, immunoSEQ multiplex PCR amplified TCR beta CDR3. TCRdb called the immunoSEQ multiplex PCR reads again in MiXCR, with one record for every CDR3 protein. The table includes about 300,000 distinct CDR3 sequences, about 89% detected once. CD8+ and CD4+ T cells circulating in blood were sequenced for TCR beta. This sequence originates from a human donor with multiple sclerosis. The sequencing input was CD8+ T cells from PBMCs.

The CDR3 sequence: CSVEDPGQGGSYEQYF. The CDR3 nucleotides are TGCAGCGTTGAAGATCCGGGGCAGGGGGGCTCCTACGAGCAGTACTTC. The rearrangement links TRBV29-1 to TRBJ2-7; D may be TRBD1 (7 bases). Per the germline V gene, CDR1 is SQVTM and CDR2 is ANQGSEA. Trimming took off 0 bases at V and 0 bases at J, with 15 bases between the two ends. The CDR3 runs to 16 residues.